These T cell receptor beta chains were read from a single sample in a study of T cell repertoires in cytomegalovirus infection. TCRdb processed the reads anew with MiXCR; each CDR3 protein has one entry. The table lists 370,000 or so distinct CDR3 sequences, about a third of them singletons, with roughly 13% in the top ten. These receptors have no known antigen. This sample comprised cultured PBMCs, obtained from culture after CMV antigen stimulation. These receptors were obtained from a human donor in good health (CMV status not recorded). Some clones in this sample may be carry-over from other donors' samples. CDR3s include the opening cysteine and the closing phenylalanine or tryptophan. D genes are given only for firm matches. Some rows have no size entry. The others give once, few or many, or a class for an expanded clone.

clone_size j_call v_call d_call cdr3_nt cdr3_aa
- TRBJ2-5 TRBV4-1 - TGCGCCAGCAGCCAAGAAGGATCCCAGTACTTC CASSQEGSQYF
- TRBJ1-3 TRBV12-3/TRBV12-4 - TGTGCCAGCAGTTTAACGGGGTCTGGAAACACCATATATTTT CASSLTGSGNTIYF
- TRBJ1-1 TRBV7-2 - TGTGCCAGCAGCTTTTCGGACTGGGAAGCTTTCTTT CASSFSDWEAFF
few TRBJ1-2 TRBV6-5 - TGTGCCAGCAGTCCAGAACTTCGGCTGGATGGCTACACCTTC CASSPELRLDGYTF
few TRBJ2-7 TRBV18 TRBD2 TGTGCCAGCTCCCCCGGACTAGCGGGAATTGGCGAGCAGTACTTC CASSPGLAGIGEQYF
- TRBJ1-3 TRBV7-2 - TGTGCCAGCAGCTTAGTAGGGGGGCCCGGAAACACCATATATTTT CASSLVGGPGNTIYF
- TRBJ2-2 TRBV18 TRBD2 TGTGCCAGTGGACTAGCCTCCGGGGAGCTGTTTTTT CASGLASGELFF
- TRBJ1-2 TRBV7-2 TRBD1 TGTGCCAGCAGCTTAGACGTTCAGACAGGGGGCACATCTTCTTTC CASSLDVQTGGTSSF
many TRBJ1-1 TRBV29-1 - TGCAGCGTTGAGAGAGCTGCTGGAGCTTTCTTT CSVERAAGAFF
once TRBJ2-1 TRBV12-3/TRBV12-4 TRBD2 TGTGCCAGCAGCCTCTCCCCACGACTAGCTTACAATGAGCAGTTCTTC CASSLSPRLAYNEQFF
few TRBJ2-1 TRBV7-2 TRBD2 TGTGCCAGCAGCTTCAAGCGGGAGGGCTACAATGAGCAGTTCTTC CASSFKREGYNEQFF
- TRBJ1-1 TRBV6-1 - TGTGCCAGCAGCTATCTAGTTGAAGCTTTCTTT CASSYLVEAFF
- TRBJ2-1 TRBV6-2/TRBV6-3 TRBD2 TGTGCCAGCAGTTACTCTTCCGGGACTAGCGGGCCTACTAGCTCCTACAATGAGCAGTTCTTC CASSYSSGTSGPTSSYNEQFF
- TRBJ2-1 TRBV6-1 TRBD2 TGTGCCAGCAGTTTATTGACTAGCGGGAGGGGAGAGCAGTTCTTC CASSLLTSGRGEQFF
- TRBJ2-1 TRBV9 - TGTGCCAGCAGCAAGGGGGTCCCCAACTACAATGAGCAGTTCTTC CASSKGVPNYNEQFF
few TRBJ2-3 TRBV6-6 TRBD2 TGTGCCAGCAGTTACTCGCGGACTAGCGGGGGGCTCACAGATACGCAGTATTTT CASSYSRTSGGLTDTQYF
few TRBJ1-1 TRBV7-2 - TGTGCCAGCAGCTCATACAGAACAGTCATGAACACTGAAGCTTTCTTT CASSSYRTVMNTEAFF
many TRBJ2-7 TRBV20-1 TRBD2 TGCAGTGCACCAGGTACACTAGCGGGAGTTAGGGAGCAGTACTTC CSAPGTLAGVREQYF
few TRBJ2-7 TRBV6-1 - TGTGCCAGCAGTGAGACACAGGGATACGAGCAGTACTTC CASSETQGYEQYF
- TRBJ2-1 TRBV9 - TGTGCCAGCAGCGTAGTTAGCGGAACTTTTAATGAGCAGTTCTTC CASSVVSGTFNEQFF
- TRBJ2-5 TRBV10-3 - TGTGCCACCGAGGACGGACTCCAAGAGACCCAGTACTTC CATEDGLQETQYF
once TRBJ2-3 TRBV5-6 TRBD2 TGTGCCAGCAGCGGGACTACTTCAGATACGCAGTATTTT CASSGTTSDTQYF
few TRBJ1-1 TRBV6-2/TRBV6-3 - TGTGCCAGCAGTTACTCGAGGGAGGACTTGAACACTGAAGCTTTCTTT CASSYSREDLNTEAFF
- TRBJ1-1 TRBV11-2 TRBD1 TGTGCCAGCAGCCTAACAGGGGGACGAACTGAAGCTTTCTTT CASSLTGGRTEAFF
- TRBJ2-5 TRBV6-2/TRBV6-3 TRBD1 TGTGCCAGCAGCTACGGGACAGGGATGAAGACCCAGTACTTC CASSYGTGMKTQYF
- TRBJ2-1 TRBV7-2 - TGTGCCAGCAGCCTACCGTTTCCTGAGCAGTTCTTC CASSLPFPEQFF
- TRBJ2-5 TRBV6-2/TRBV6-3 - TGTGCCAGCAGTCGGACAGATTTCCAAGAGACCCAGTACTTC CASSRTDFQETQYF
- TRBJ1-2 TRBV12-3/TRBV12-4 - TGTGCCAGCAGTCCTGGGACACACTATGGCTACACCTTC CASSPGTHYGYTF
few TRBJ2-3 TRBV7-9 - TGTGCCAGCAGCTATGCCCCGGGGACCCTCTCTGCAGATACGCAGTATTTT CASSYAPGTLSADTQYF
- TRBJ2-1 TRBV6-5 - TGTGCCAGCAGTTACTCGCCGGAAGGAGAGCAGTTCTTC CASSYSPEGEQFF
few TRBJ2-1 TRBV11-3 TRBD2 TGTGCCAGCAGCTTAGAGGGACTAGCGGGAGGGGGGTTCTCCTACAATGAGCAGTTCTTC CASSLEGLAGGGFSYNEQFF
few TRBJ2-1 TRBV7-2 - TGTGCCAGCAGCCGGGCGGCGATTGAGCAGTTCTTC CASSRAAIEQFF
few TRBJ2-5 TRBV2 TRBD2 TGTGCCAGCAGCCTCGGACTAGCTTCTTCCCAAGAGACCCAGTACTTC CASSLGLASSQETQYF